The 6 T cell receptor beta chains below come from one sample, sequenced in a study of patients and donors after allogeneic stem cell transplantation. TCRdb fed the RT-PCR reads into MiXCR, producing one record per CDR3 protein. The table lists 150,000 to 200,000 distinct CDR3 sequences, approximately 24% of them singletons. Sequencing input: blood, either unsorted or a sorted T cell fraction (not recorded which). The origin of the receptors is a human donor who was either an allogeneic HSCT recipient or a stem cell or donor lymphocyte infusion donor (not recorded which). It is not recorded whose cells these are; they may come from a transplant donor.

The CDR3: CASTLAGVSDEQFF. In DNA form, the CDR3 reads TGTGCCAGCACCCTAGCGGGAGTGTCTGATGAGCAGTTCTTC. The chain combines TRBV12-3 or TRBV12-4 with TRBJ2-1, with 10 bases that match TRBD2. With 7 bases clipped from V and 8 bases from J, the junction kept 8 bases outside the gene matches. This CDR3 comprises 14 residues.

The table lists this clonotype with a few counts. The rearrangement joins TRBV11-2 to TRBJ1-4; D gene uncertain. V lost 4 bases to trimming and J lost 7 bases, with 13 bases between them. Germline loops: CDR1 SGHAT, CDR2 FQNNGV. The CDR3 has 14 residues. For the CDR3, the DNA is TGTGCCAGCAGCTCTCGGGGTGTCGGTGAAAAACTGTTTTTT. As protein: CASSSRGVGEKLFF.

The J gene is TRBJ2-3, the V gene TRBV5-6; D uncertain. The germline V and J ends were trimmed by 0 bases and 1 base, with 12 bases remaining between them. The germline CDR1 and CDR2 sequences are SGHDT and YYEEEE. This CDR3 has 16 residues. The CDR3 sequence is CASSLVVRRGTDTQYF. CDR3 sequence (DNA): TGTGCCAGCAGCTTGGTCGTGAGGCGAGGCACAGATACGCAGTATTTT.

Many counts were recorded for this clonotype. The V and J genes are TRBV5-1 and TRBJ1-2, with 7 bases lining up with TRBD1. This CDR3 is built from 15 residues. V was pared by 0 bases and J by 5 bases, with 7 bases of the junction left unmatched. Germline CDR1 SGHRS, CDR2 YFSETQ. The CDR3 reads CASSLGQGFGYGYTF. DNA of the CDR3: TGCGCCAGCAGCTTGGGACAGGGATTCGGGTATGGCTACACCTTC.

This sequence joins TRBV12-3 or TRBV12-4 and TRBJ2-2; TRBD1 or TRBD2 may be the D gene (5 bases each). This CDR3 region has 14 residues. The V end lost 2 bases, the J end lost 7 bases, and 11 bases lay between the germline ends. As DNA, the CDR3 is TGTGCCAGCAGTTTACGAGGGGAAAGCGGGGAGCTGTTTTTT. It codes for CASSLRGESGELFF.

This clonotype turned up a few times. The rearrangement links TRBV12-3 or TRBV12-4 to TRBJ2-7, with D tentatively TRBD2 (6 bases). There are 14 residues in the CDR3. Trimming left V 7 bases short and J 2 bases short, with 15 bases between. DNA for the CDR3: TGTGCCAGCAACCTTAGCGGAGATACCTACGAGCAGTACTTC. Protein product: CASNLSGDTYEQYF.